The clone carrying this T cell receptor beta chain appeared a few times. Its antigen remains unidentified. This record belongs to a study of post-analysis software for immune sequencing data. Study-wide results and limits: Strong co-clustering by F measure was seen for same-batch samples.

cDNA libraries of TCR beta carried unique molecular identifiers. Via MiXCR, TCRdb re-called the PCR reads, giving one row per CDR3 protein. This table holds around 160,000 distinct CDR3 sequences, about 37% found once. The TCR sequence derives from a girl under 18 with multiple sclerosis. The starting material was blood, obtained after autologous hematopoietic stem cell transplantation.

CDR3 region: CASSKRGTEAFF. CDR3 coding DNA: TGTGCCAGCAGCAAACGGGGCACTGAAGCTTTCTTT. The V gene is TRBV12-3 or TRBV12-4, the J gene TRBJ1-1, with D unclear. V was cut by 6 bases and J by 4 bases, with 9 bases left in between. The CDR3 runs to 12 residues.